Below, 17 T cell receptor beta chains from the same sample are listed, as sequenced in a study of T cells in Graves' hyperthyroidism and ophthalmopathy (dated by TCRdb to the late 2010s). The protocol used for the library was multiplex PCR. Sequenced using an Illumina HiSeq 2000. The TCR beta CDR3 regions were amplified from RNA transcripts. For the first round of RT-PCR on the TCR CDR3, the HTBI primer set was used together with the Qiagen OneStep RT-PCR kit. Through fastp at Q25 and MiXCR, TCRdb rebuilt clones from the public reads, retaining in-frame beta chains. Entries that share a CDR3 protein sequence are merged under the most common genes and DNA. The sample table lists a few hundred thousand distinct CDR3 sequences, about 20% of them with a count of one. The top ten hold under 55% of the sample. Sequencing used blood. The receptors were sampled from a woman in her 70s with Graves' ophthalmopathy.

This clonotype was detected ten times or more. J is TRBJ1-5 and V is TRBV12-3 or TRBV12-4; D remains ambiguous. This CDR3 is built from 15 residues. The ends were cut back, 5 bases at V and 3 bases at J, with 14 bases in the middle. CDR3 coding DNA: TGTGCCAGCAGTCAAGATCGACTCCCCAATCAGCCCCAGCATTTT. Protein sequence: CASSQDRLPNQPQHF.

V gene TRBV7-8 combines with J gene TRBJ1-6; 10 bases match TRBD1. The CDR3 runs to 15 residues. The germline CDR1 and CDR2 sequences are SGHVS and FQNEAQ. V lost 6 bases and J lost 4; bases outside the gene matches: 3. The CDR3 coding sequence is TGTGCCAGCAGGGCGGGACAGGGGTATAATTCACCCCTCCACTTT. Its protein is CASRAGQGYNSPLHF.

This clonotype appeared a few times. The gene calls are TRBV6-2 or TRBV6-3 and TRBJ2-7; D is tentatively TRBD1 or TRBD2 (6 bases each). This CDR3 comprises 13 residues. Trimming pared 8 bases from V and 6 bases from J, leaving 17 bases between. The germline gives CDR1 MNHEY, CDR2 SVGEGT. This CDR3 is CASHRQDYGEQYF. The CDR3 coding sequence is TGTGCCAGCCACCGACAGGACTACGGCGAGCAGTACTTC.

In this sample, this clonotype turned up a few times. J is TRBJ2-5 and V is TRBV4-3; the match to TRBD2 covers 11 bases. Germline V gives CDR1 LGHNA, CDR2 YSLEER. The CDR3 loop spans 16 amino acids. V shed 0 bases and J 4 bases; nucleotides not matched to a gene: 4. The CDR3 DNA reads as TGCGCCAGCAGCCAAGATCGTCTAGCGGGAGGAGAGACCCAGTACTTC. Its protein product is CASSQDRLAGGETQYF.

At least ten counts were recorded for this clonotype. The V gene is TRBV20-1, the J gene TRBJ2-3, with 9 nucleotides matching TRBD2. CDR3 size: 14 residues. Unmatched junction bases numbered 7, after V lost 3 bases and J lost 6 bases. Germline loops: CDR1 DFQATT, CDR2 SNEGSKA (reference sequence). The CDR3 sequence: CSASRREGLDTQYF. CDR3 bases: TGCAGTGCTAGTCGGCGGGAGGGCCTCGATACGCAGTATTTT.

The table lists this clonotype with a few counts. This CDR3 is CASSQDSGSPISGNTIYF. CDR3 nucleotide sequence: TGTGCCAGCAGCCAAGATTCAGGGTCCCCAATCTCTGGAAACACCATATATTTT. J is TRBJ1-3 and V is TRBV3-1; D perhaps matches TRBD1 (5 bases). The CDR3 covers 18 residues. V was pared by 0 bases and J by 0 bases, with 15 bases between. Germline CDR1 is LGHDT and CDR2 is YNNKEL (reference sequence).

This clonotype has ten or more counts. The gene calls are TRBV7-9 and TRBJ1-1; tentative D call: TRBD1 (6 bases). The CDR3 covers 14 residues. Germline V CDR1 and CDR2: SEHNR, FQNEAQ (reference sequence). V lost 6 bases and J lost 1, with 12 bases in between. The CDR3 is CASSLTGTNTEAFF. As DNA, the CDR3 is TGTGCCAGCAGTTTAACAGGGACGAACACTGAAGCTTTCTTT.

This clonotype showed up just a few times. The V gene is TRBV3-1, the J gene TRBJ2-7; maybe TRBD2 (6 bases). The CDR3 loop spans 13 amino acids. The germline gives CDR1 LGHDT, CDR2 YNNKEL (reference sequence). Trimming removed 1 base at V and 5 bases at J, with 9 bases between. CDR3 region: CASSQAEGDEQYF. DNA of the CDR3: TGTGCCAGCAGCCAAGCGGAGGGAGACGAGCAGTACTTC.

Regarding this clonotype: In this CDR3 the conserved last residue, phenylalanine or tryptophan, is missing, so a read error is likely. This chain links TRBV7-2 with TRBJ1-2; possible D gene TRBD1, 5 bases. Germline assignment: CDR1 SGHTA and CDR2 FQGNSA. Trimming took 2 bases from V and 9 from J, leaving 13 bases between them. The CDR3 runs to 13 residues. DNA for the CDR3: TGTGCCAGCAGCTTACCCGGGACCATCCGCTACACCCTC. Its protein product is CASSLPGTIRYTL.

This clonotype was counted at least ten times. The V and J genes are TRBV28 and TRBJ2-1; possible D gene TRBD2, 5 bases. CDR3 length equals 15 residues. The V gene lost 6 bases and the J gene lost 4 bases, with 16 bases spanning the gap. Germline V gives CDR1 MDHEN, CDR2 SYDVKM. CDR3 sequence (DNA): TGTGCCAGCAGCACCCTGAGGACTCAGTACAATGAGCAGTTCTTC. Its translation: CASSTLRTQYNEQFF.

In its sample, this clonotype was seen a few times. The chain employs TRBV5-1 and TRBJ2-2, with 9 bases that match TRBD1. V lost 2 bases and J lost 0; bases outside the gene matches: 2. This CDR3 region has 16 residues. Germline CDR1 reads SGHRS; CDR2 reads YFSETQ. Here the CDR3 DNA reads TGCGCCAGCAGCTTAGACAGGGGGACGAACACCGGGGAGCTGTTTTTT. Residues: CASSLDRGTNTGELFF. The full variable domain, with the rest looked up from reference TRBV5-1 and TRBJ2-2, is KAGVTQTPRYLIKTRGQQVTLSCSPISGHRSVSWYQQTPGQGLQFLFEYFSETQRNKGNFPGRFSGRQFSNSRSEMNVSTLELGDSALYLCASSLDRGTNTGELFFGEGSRLTVL.

With regard to this clonotype: A much larger clone differs from this one at a single base, so this may be a read error. The chain combines TRBV6-9 with TRBJ2-5, with 10 bases identical to TRBD1. This CDR3 region has 15 residues. Germline V gene data show CDR1 as MNHGY and CDR2 as SVAAGI. CDR3 loop: CASSYGTGEKEAQYF. The DNA for the CDR3 is TGTGCCAGCAGTTACGGGACAGGGGAAAAAGAGGCCCAGTACTTC.

This clonotype was counted a few times. V is TRBV6-1 and J is TRBJ1-1; D is possibly TRBD1 (6 bases). The V gene's germline CDR1 is MNHNS and CDR2 SASEGT. The CDR3 sequence is 15 residues long. Between the trimmed V and J ends, which lost 5 bases and 6 bases, there was a span of 19 bases. Here the CDR3 reads CASSSAGAHNPEAFF. The DNA for the CDR3 is TGTGCCAGCAGTTCGGCGGGGGCGCATAACCCTGAAGCTTTCTTT.

This clonotype appeared a few times. CDR3 amino acids: CSATLAGRQETQYF. CDR3 in DNA: TGCAGTGCTACCCTAGCGGGACGCCAAGAGACCCAGTACTTC. The chain combines TRBV20-1 with TRBJ2-5; 9 bases are shared with TRBD2. With 4 bases clipped from V and 1 base from J, the junction kept 4 bases outside the gene matches. Germline lookup yields CDR1 DFQATT and CDR2 SNEGSKA (reference sequence). The CDR3 runs to 14 residues.

This clonotype was detected only a few times. The chain combines TRBV30 with TRBJ2-7, with 10 bases that match TRBD2. The CDR3 has 14 amino acids. Losses at the gene ends were 4 bases for V and 2 bases for J; bases not matched to a gene: 5. In germline, CDR1 is GTSNPN, CDR2 SVGIG (reference sequence). The CDR3 coding sequence is TGTGCCTGGACTAAAGCGGGAGGGCCCTACGAGCAGTACTTC. The encoded protein is CAWTKAGGPYEQYF.

The chain couples TRBV19 to TRBJ2-7; D is perhaps TRBD1 (5 bases). Trimming cost V 1 base and J 3 bases, with 7 bases left between them. The CDR3 totals 13 residues. Per the germline V gene, CDR1 is LNHDA and CDR2 is SQIVND (reference sequence). CDR3 nucleotides: TGTGCCAGTAGTATAGGACAGAACTACGAGCAGTACTTC. Translating it yields CASSIGQNYEQYF. Together with reference TRBV19 and TRBJ2-7, the CDR3 gives the full variable domain: DGGITQSPKYLFRKEGQNVTLSCEQNLNHDAMYWYRQDPGQGLRLIYYSQIVNDFQKGDIAEGYSVSREKKESFPLTVTSAQKNPTAFYLCASSIGQNYEQYFGPGTRLTVT.

The chain employs TRBV20-1 and TRBJ1-2; the D is unclear. Trimming left V 3 bases short and J 1 base short, with 15 bases between. This CDR3 region has 15 residues. Germline CDR1 is DFQATT and CDR2 is SNEGSKA (reference sequence). The CDR3 sequence is CSARGSLGGNYGYTF. The CDR3 bases are TGCAGTGCTAGGGGGAGTCTAGGAGGTAACTATGGCTACACCTTC.